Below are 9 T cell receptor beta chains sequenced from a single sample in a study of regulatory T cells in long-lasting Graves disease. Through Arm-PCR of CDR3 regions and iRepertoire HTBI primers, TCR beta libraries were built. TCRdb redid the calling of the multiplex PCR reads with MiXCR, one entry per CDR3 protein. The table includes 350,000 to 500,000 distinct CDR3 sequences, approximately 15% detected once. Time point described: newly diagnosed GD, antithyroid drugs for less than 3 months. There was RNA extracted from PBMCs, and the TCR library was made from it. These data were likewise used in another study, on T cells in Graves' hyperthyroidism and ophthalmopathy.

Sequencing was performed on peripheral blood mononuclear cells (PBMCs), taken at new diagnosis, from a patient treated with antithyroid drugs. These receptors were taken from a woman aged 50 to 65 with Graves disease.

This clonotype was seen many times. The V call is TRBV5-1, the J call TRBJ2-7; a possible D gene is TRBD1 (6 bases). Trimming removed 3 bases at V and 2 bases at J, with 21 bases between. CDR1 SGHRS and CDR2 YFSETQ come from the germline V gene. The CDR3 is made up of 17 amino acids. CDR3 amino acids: CASSYEARGTPTYEQYF. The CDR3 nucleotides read TGCGCCAGCAGCTACGAGGCGAGAGGGACACCTACCTACGAGCAGTACTTC.

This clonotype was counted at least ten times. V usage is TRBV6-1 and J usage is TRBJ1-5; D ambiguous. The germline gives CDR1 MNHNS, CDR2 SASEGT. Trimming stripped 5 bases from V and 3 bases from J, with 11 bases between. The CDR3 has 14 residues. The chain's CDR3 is CASSPRQLNQPQHF. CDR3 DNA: TGTGCCAGCAGTCCTCGGCAGCTCAATCAGCCCCAGCATTTT.

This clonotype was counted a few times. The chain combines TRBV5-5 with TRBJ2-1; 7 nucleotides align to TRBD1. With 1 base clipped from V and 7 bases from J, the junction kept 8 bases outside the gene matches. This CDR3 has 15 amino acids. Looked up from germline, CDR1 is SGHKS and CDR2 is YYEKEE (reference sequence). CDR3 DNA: TGTGCCAGCAGCTTGACACAGGGGTTCGGGAATGAGCAGTTCTTC. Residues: CASSLTQGFGNEQFF.

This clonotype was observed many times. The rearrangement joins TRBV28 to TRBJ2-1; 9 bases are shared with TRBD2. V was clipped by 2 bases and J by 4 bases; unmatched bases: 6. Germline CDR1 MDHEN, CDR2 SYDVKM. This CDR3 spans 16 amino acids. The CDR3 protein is CASSLRAGGRYNEQFF. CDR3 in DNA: TGTGCCAGCAGTTTACGGGCGGGAGGGAGATACAATGAGCAGTTCTTC.

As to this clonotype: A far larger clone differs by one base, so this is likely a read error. CDR3 DNA sequence: TGTGCCAGCTCATCGGACTACGAGCAGTTCTTC. Its protein is CASSSDYEQFF. This chain joins TRBV18 and TRBJ2-1, with a tentative D call TRBD2 (6 bases). Germline V lookup: CDR1 KGHSH, CDR2 LQKENI. The V end lost 5 bases, the J end lost 10 bases, and 9 bases lay between the germline ends. There are 11 residues in the CDR3.

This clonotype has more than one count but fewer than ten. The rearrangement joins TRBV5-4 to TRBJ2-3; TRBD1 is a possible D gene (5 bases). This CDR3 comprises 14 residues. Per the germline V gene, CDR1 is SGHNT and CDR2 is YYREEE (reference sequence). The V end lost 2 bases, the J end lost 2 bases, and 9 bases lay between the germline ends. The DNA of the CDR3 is TGTGCCAGCAGCTTTACAGGTTACACAGATACGCAGTATTTT. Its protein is CASSFTGYTDTQYF.

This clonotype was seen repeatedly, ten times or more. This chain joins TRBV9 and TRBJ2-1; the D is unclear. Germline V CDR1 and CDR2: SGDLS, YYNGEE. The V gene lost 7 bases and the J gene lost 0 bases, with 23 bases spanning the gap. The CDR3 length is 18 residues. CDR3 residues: CASGDSTRGPSSYNEQFF. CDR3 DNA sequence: TGTGCCAGCGGTGATTCGACCCGCGGCCCAAGCTCCTACAATGAGCAGTTCTTC.

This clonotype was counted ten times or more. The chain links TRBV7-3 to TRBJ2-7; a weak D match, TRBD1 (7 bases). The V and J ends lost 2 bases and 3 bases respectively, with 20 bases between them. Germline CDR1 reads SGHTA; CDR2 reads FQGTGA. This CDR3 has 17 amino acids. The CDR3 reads CASSLEPGGRGVYEQYF. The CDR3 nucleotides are TGTGCCAGCAGCTTAGAGCCCGGGGGCAGGGGGGTCTACGAGCAGTACTTC.

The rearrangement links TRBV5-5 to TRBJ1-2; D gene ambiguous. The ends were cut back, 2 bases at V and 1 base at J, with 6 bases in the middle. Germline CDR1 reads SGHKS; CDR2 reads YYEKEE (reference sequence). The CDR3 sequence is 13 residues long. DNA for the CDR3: TGTGCCAGCAGCTTCACCAGTAACTATGGCTACACCTTC. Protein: CASSFTSNYGYTF.